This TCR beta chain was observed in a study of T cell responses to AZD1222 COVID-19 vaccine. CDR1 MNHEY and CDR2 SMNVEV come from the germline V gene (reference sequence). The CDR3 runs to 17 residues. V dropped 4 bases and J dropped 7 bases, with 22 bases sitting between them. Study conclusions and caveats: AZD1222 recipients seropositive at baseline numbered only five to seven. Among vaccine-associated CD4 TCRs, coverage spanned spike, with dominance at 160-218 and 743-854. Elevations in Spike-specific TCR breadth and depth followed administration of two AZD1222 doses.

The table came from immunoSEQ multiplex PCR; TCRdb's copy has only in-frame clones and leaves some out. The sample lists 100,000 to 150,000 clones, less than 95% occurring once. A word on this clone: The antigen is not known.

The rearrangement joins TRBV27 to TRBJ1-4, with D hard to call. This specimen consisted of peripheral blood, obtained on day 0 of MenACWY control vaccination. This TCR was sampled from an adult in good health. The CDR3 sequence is CASSSSLLGVRGEKLFF. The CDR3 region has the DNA TGTGCCAGCAGTTCCTCCCTCCTCGGTGTGCGCGGTGAAAAACTGTTTTTT.